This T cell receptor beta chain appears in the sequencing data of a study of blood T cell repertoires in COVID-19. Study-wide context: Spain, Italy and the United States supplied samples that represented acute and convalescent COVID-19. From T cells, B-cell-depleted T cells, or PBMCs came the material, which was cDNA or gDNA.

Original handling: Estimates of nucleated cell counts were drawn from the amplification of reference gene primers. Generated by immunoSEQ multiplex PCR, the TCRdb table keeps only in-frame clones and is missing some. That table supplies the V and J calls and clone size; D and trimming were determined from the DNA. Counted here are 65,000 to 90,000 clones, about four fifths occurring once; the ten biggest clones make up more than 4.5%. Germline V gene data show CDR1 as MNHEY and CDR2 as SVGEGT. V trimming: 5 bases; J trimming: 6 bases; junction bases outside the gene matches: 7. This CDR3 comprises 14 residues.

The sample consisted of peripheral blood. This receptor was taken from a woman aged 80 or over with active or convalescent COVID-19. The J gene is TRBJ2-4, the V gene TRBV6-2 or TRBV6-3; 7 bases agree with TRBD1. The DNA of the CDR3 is TGTGCCAGCAGTCAGACAGGGTTTGGAAACATTCAGTACTTC. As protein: CASSQTGFGNIQYF.